This passage covers 26 T cell receptor beta chains from one sample sequenced in a study of Ad26.COV2.S vaccination and SARS-CoV-2 variants. Only in-frame clones appear in the TCRdb table, and some are missing; sequencing was by immunoSEQ multiplex PCR. The repertoire holds approximately 410,000 clones, with approximately 88% as singletons. The sample's treatment: roughly 18 received Ad26.COV2.S at low or high dose, single or two shots; several received placebo; per-sample allocation not given. The samples were gathered on day 63 after the first injection of vaccine or placebo. The sample consisted of peripheral blood, taken in a trial of Ad26.COV2.S vaccine versus placebo. The receptors were sampled from a person between 18 and 59 years old who received the Ad26.COV2.S COVID-19 vaccine or a placebo.

This rearrangement joins TRBV5-1 to TRBJ2-1, with D possibly TRBD1 on 6 matching bases. Germline CDR1 and CDR2: SGHRS and YFSETQ. Trimming stripped 0 bases from V and 10 bases from J, with 14 bases between. The length of the CDR3 is 14 residues. CDR3 residues: CASSLGQDYLEQFF. As DNA, the CDR3 is TGCGCCAGCAGCTTGGGACAGGATTACCTCGAGCAGTTCTTC.

This clone was counted once. The rearrangement uses TRBV28 and TRBJ1-2, with D unclear. V lost 5 bases, J lost 8 bases, and 15 bases lay in between. The CDR3 is made up of 13 amino acids. Germline V gene data show CDR1 as MDHEN and CDR2 as SYDVKM. The chain's CDR3 is CASSPNPTGGYTF. The DNA for the CDR3 is TGTGCCAGCAGTCCTAACCCTACTGGCGGCTACACCTTC.

The chain carries TRBV4-3 and TRBJ2-7; D gene uncertain. Trimming shortened V by 4 bases and J by 3 bases, and 10 bases separated the two germline ends. The CDR3 runs 13 residues. Germline V CDR1 and CDR2: LGHNA, YSLEER. CDR3 loop: CASSLSPDYEQYF. Written as DNA, the CDR3 is TGCGCCAGCAGCCTGAGTCCGGACTACGAGCAGTACTTC.

This chain connects TRBV7-9 to TRBJ2-3; D gene uncertain. Trimming stripped 5 bases from V and 0 bases from J, with 15 bases between. The germline gives CDR1 SEHNR, CDR2 FQNEAQ (reference sequence). The CDR3 is made up of 16 amino acids. CDR3 in amino acids: CASSPERITSTDTQYF. CDR3 coding DNA: TGTGCCAGCAGCCCCGAAAGGATCACTAGCACAGATACGCAGTATTTT.

The chain employs TRBV28 and TRBJ2-2; D unclear. V was trimmed by 7 bases and J by 2 bases, leaving 8 bases between them. Germline CDR1 reads MDHEN; CDR2 reads SYDVKM. This CDR3 is 13 amino acids long. The CDR3 region is CASKGPNTGELFF. In DNA, the CDR3 is TGTGCCAGCAAAGGCCCTAACACCGGGGAGCTGTTTTTT.

This clone was counted between two and nine times. The rearrangement uses TRBV30 and TRBJ2-7; 11 positions match TRBD2. This CDR3 region has 13 residues. Germline assignment: CDR1 GTSNPN and CDR2 SVGIG (reference sequence). V gave up 4 bases and J gave up 4 bases; unmatched junction bases: 3. The CDR3 nucleotides read TGTGCCTGGACTAGCGGGGGGAAGTACGAGCAGTACTTC. It codes for CAWTSGGKYEQYF.

A note on this clone: This sample also contains other DNA sequences that code for the same CDR3. The chain is built from TRBV2 and TRBJ1-1, with D maybe TRBD1 (5 bases). CDR1 is SNHLY and CDR2 is FYNNEI in the germline V gene. The V gene lost 4 bases and the J gene lost 2 bases, with 11 bases spanning the gap. The CDR3 length is 14 residues. The DNA for the CDR3 is TGTGCCAGCAGTGTGGGGGGAGTAAACACTGAAGCTTTCTTT. Translated, it gives CASSVGGVNTEAFF. Variable domain in full (rest from reference TRBV2 and TRBJ1-1): EPEVTQTPSHQVTQMGQEVILRCVPISNHLYFYWYRQILGQKVEFLVSFYNNEISEKSEIFDDQFSVERPDGSNFTLKIRSTKLEDSAMYFCASSVGGVNTEAFFGQGTRLTVV.

Comments on this clone: This CDR3 is also generated by other DNA sequences in the sample. V gene TRBV5-1 combines with J gene TRBJ2-5; perhaps TRBD2 as D (6 bases). Trimming took 0 bases from V and 3 from J, leaving 12 bases between them. CDR1 is SGHRS and CDR2 is YFSETQ in the germline V gene. The CDR3 runs to 15 residues. The chain's CDR3 is CASSLGYGRKETQYF. In nucleotides, the CDR3 is TGCGCCAGCAGCTTGGGATACGGGAGAAAAGAGACCCAGTACTTC.

CDR3 region: CATLQWAGTGNTEAFF. The DNA for the CDR3 is TGTGCCACCCTTCAATGGGCCGGGACGGGGAACACTGAAGCTTTCTTT. The J gene is TRBJ1-1, the V gene TRBV19, with D possibly being TRBD1 (5 bases). V was shortened by 10 bases and J by 1 base, with 22 bases between the two germline ends. The CDR3 runs to 16 residues. In germline, CDR1 is LNHDA, CDR2 SQIVND (reference sequence).

This chain connects TRBV6-2 or TRBV6-3 to TRBJ2-1; no clear D. Trimming cost V 2 bases and J 0 bases, with 11 bases left between them. Germline V gene sequence: CDR1 MNHEY, CDR2 SVGEGT. The CDR3 consists of 16 residues. The CDR3 loop reads CASSYTDPSSYNEQFF. In DNA form, the CDR3 reads TGTGCCAGCAGTTACACTGACCCCAGCTCCTACAATGAGCAGTTCTTC.

The chain combines TRBV7-2 with TRBJ2-5; D is possibly TRBD1 (6 bases). This CDR3 is built from 17 residues. V gave up 5 bases and J gave up 2 bases, with 21 bases separating them. Germline V gene lookup returns CDR1 SGHTA and CDR2 FQGNSA. The DNA of the CDR3 is TGTGCCAGCAGCCCTCTACAGGGCTGGTGGGAACAAGAGACCCAGTACTTC. Translation gives CASSPLQGWWEQETQYF.

The chain carries TRBV19 and TRBJ2-6; 8 positions agree with TRBD1. The CDR3 totals 19 residues. With V trimmed by 6 bases and J by 2 bases, 15 bases remained unmatched. CDR1 is LNHDA, CDR2 SQIVND, per germline (reference sequence). The DNA for the CDR3 is TGTGCCAGTAGCCTAGACAGGGGAGGAGATGGGACTGGGGCCAACGTCCTGACTTTC. Protein sequence: CASSLDRGGDGTGANVLTF.

The chain employs TRBV5-4 and TRBJ1-3; D ambiguous. Trimming stripped 4 bases from V and 0 bases from J, with 8 bases between. CDR3 size: 14 residues. The V gene's germline CDR1 is SGHNT and CDR2 YYREEE (reference sequence). The CDR3 protein is CASSIWASGNTIYF. As DNA, the CDR3 is TGTGCCAGCAGCATTTGGGCCTCTGGAAACACCATATATTTT.

The V call is TRBV5-1, the J call TRBJ2-5; no reliable D call. Germline assignment: CDR1 SGHRS and CDR2 YFSETQ. This CDR3 contains 15 residues. Trimming removed 4 bases at V and 5 bases at J, with 18 bases between. CDR3 in amino acids: CASSRPRLRDETQYF. CDR3 nucleotide sequence: TGCGCCAGCAGCAGACCCAGACTTCGAGATGAGACCCAGTACTTC.

This clone has a single count. V is TRBV7-2 and J is TRBJ1-2, with D maybe TRBD1 (6 bases). The germline V and J ends were trimmed by 4 bases and 1 base, with 13 bases remaining between them. Germline CDR1 reads SGHTA; CDR2 reads FQGNSA. This CDR3 has 15 residues. CDR3 coding DNA: TGTGCCAGCAGCTGGGACATATCCTTTAACTATGGCTACACCTTC. Its protein product is CASSWDISFNYGYTF.

V and J are TRBV19 and TRBJ2-7, with D possibly being TRBD1 (5 bases). CDR1 is LNHDA and CDR2 is SQIVND in the germline V gene (reference sequence). This CDR3 contains 14 residues. Between the trimmed V and J ends, which lost 3 bases and 2 bases, there was a span of 11 bases. The CDR3 DNA reads as TGTGCCAGTAGTATCTTTGGGGCCCCCTACGAGCAGTACTTC. Its protein product is CASSIFGAPYEQYF.

The chain employs TRBV3-1 (or the pseudogene TRBV3-2) and TRBJ2-4; D is perhaps TRBD1 or TRBD2 (5 bases each). This CDR3 has 13 residues. The germline V gene has CDR1 LGHDT and CDR2 YNNKEL (reference sequence). V shed 0 bases and J shed 13 bases, with 13 bases lying between them. CDR3 DNA sequence: TGTGCCAGCAGCCAAGATAGTATGGGACCCCAGTACTTC. Translation: CASSQDSMGPQYF.

The chain has TRBV5-1 and TRBJ1-3, with D perhaps TRBD1 (5 bases). V lost 5 bases and J 0 bases, leaving 6 bases between the germline ends. The CDR3 is 13 amino acids. Per the germline V gene, CDR1 is SGHRS and CDR2 is YFSETQ. For the CDR3, the DNA is TGCGCCAGCAGGGACAACTCTGGAAACACCATATATTTT. Amino acids: CASRDNSGNTIYF. Using reference TRBV5-1 and TRBJ1-3 for the parts outside the CDR3, the full variable domain is KAGVTQTPRYLIKTRGQQVTLSCSPISGHRSVSWYQQTPGQGLQFLFEYFSETQRNKGNFPGRFSGRQFSNSRSEMNVSTLELGDSALYLCASRDNSGNTIYFGEGSWLTVV.

The chain has TRBV2 and TRBJ1-6; no definite D call. The CDR3 spans 14 residues. The germline CDR1 and CDR2 sequences are SNHLY and FYNNEI. Trimming stripped 2 bases from V and 6 bases from J, with 8 bases between. The CDR3 protein is CASSELGVNSPLHF. CDR3 DNA sequence: TGTGCCAGCAGTGAACTCGGGGTTAATTCACCCCTCCACTTT.

This sequence joins TRBV6-2 or TRBV6-3 and TRBJ2-7, with 8 bases fitting TRBD2. The CDR3 covers 13 residues. The V segment lost 6 bases and the J segment 6 bases; nucleotides outside the gene matches: 7. In germline, CDR1 is MNHEY, CDR2 SVGEGT. Here the CDR3 DNA reads TGTGCCAGCAGCGTCGGGGGGGTACGCGAGCAGTACTTC. Translating it yields CASSVGGVREQYF.

The V gene is TRBV28, the J gene TRBJ1-2; D is perhaps TRBD1 (6 bases). The CDR3 totals 14 residues. CDR1 and CDR2 (germline): MDHEN, SYDVKM. The germline V and J ends were trimmed by 2 bases and 6 bases, with 13 bases remaining between them. The CDR3 loop is CASSLGGASNGYTF. DNA for the CDR3: TGTGCCAGCAGTTTAGGGGGGGCGAGCAATGGCTACACCTTC.

The rearrangement joins TRBV11-2 to TRBJ1-1; D remains unclear. Germline CDR1 and CDR2: SGHAT and FQNNGV. CDR3 length: 14 residues. V dropped 1 base and J dropped 1 base, with 7 bases sitting between them. The CDR3 bases are TGTGCCAGCAGCTTAGGGTCGGGGAACACTGAAGCTTTCTTT. Translation gives CASSLGSGNTEAFF.

CDR3 DNA sequence: TGTGCCAGCAGCCAAGATCGGGCGGGACGGGCCCAGCATTTT. This sequence encodes CASSQDRAGRAQHF. The chain has TRBV3-1 (or the pseudogene TRBV3-2) and TRBJ1-5; tentative D call: TRBD1 (5 bases). Per the germline V gene, CDR1 is LGHDT and CDR2 is YNNKEL (reference sequence). Trimming stripped 0 bases from V and 11 bases from J, with 14 bases between. The CDR3 spans 14 residues.

V gene TRBV29-1 combines with J gene TRBJ1-3; 9 positions match TRBD1. Germline-derived CDR1 and CDR2 are SQVTM and ANQGSEA. This CDR3 contains 17 residues. Trimming at V came to 5 bases and at J to 0 bases, leaving 11 bases not matched to a gene. The CDR3 loop is CSVLIRTGAFSGNTIYF. The CDR3 DNA reads as TGCAGCGTTCTCATCCGGACAGGGGCTTTCTCTGGAAACACCATATATTTT.

V is TRBV20-1 and J is TRBJ2-3, with TRBD2 matching over 11 bases. Trimming took 3 bases from V and 0 from J; bases not matched to a gene: 8. Germline V gene sequence: CDR1 DFQATT, CDR2 SNEGSKA (reference sequence). The CDR3 totals 17 residues. For the CDR3, the DNA is TGCAGTGCTAGTCTAGCGGGGGGCCCAGTTAGCACAGATACGCAGTATTTT. Translated, it gives CSASLAGGPVSTDTQYF.

The gene calls are TRBV10-3 and TRBJ2-7; 7 bases fit TRBD2. V shed 3 bases and J 6 bases; nucleotides not matched to a gene: 8. This CDR3 is built from 14 residues. Germline V lookup: CDR1 ENHRY, CDR2 SYGVKD. CDR3 loop: CAISDLGGTREQYF. CDR3 coding DNA: TGTGCCATCAGTGATTTGGGGGGGACTCGCGAGCAGTACTTC.